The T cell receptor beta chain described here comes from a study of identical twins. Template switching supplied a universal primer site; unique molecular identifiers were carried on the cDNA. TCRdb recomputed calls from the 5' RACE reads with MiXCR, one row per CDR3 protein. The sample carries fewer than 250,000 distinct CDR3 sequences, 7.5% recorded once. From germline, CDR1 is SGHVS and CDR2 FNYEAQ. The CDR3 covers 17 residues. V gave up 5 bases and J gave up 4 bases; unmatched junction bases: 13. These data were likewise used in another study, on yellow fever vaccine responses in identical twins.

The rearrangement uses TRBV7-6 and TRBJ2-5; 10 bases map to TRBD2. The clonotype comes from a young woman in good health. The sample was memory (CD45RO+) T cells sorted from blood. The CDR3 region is CASSTLTQAGGRETQYF. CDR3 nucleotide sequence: TGTGCCAGCAGCACTCTGACCCAAGCGGGAGGGCGAGAGACCCAGTACTTC.